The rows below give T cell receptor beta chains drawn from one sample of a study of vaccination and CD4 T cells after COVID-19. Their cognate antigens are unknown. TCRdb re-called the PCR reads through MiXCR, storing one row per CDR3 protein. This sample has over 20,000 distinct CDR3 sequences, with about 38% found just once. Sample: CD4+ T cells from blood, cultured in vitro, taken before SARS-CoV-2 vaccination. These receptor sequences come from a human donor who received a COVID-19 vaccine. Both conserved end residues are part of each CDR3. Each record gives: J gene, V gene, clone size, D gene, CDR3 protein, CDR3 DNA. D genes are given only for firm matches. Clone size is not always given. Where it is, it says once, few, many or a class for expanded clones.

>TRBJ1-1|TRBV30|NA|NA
CAWKVWGAEAFF
TGTGCCTGGAAAGTGTGGGGGGCTGAAGCTTTCTTT
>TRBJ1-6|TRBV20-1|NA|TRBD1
CSARDINRGNSPLHF
TGCAGTGCTAGAGATATAAACAGGGGGAATTCACCCCTCCACTTT
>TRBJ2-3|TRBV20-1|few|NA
CSARGVVTRTDTQYF
TGCAGTGCTAGGGGGGTTGTAACCCGGACAGATACGCAGTATTTT
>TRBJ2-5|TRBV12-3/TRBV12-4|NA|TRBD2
CASSLSGGGQETQYF
TGTGCCAGCAGTTTATCCGGCGGGGGCCAAGAGACCCAGTACTTC
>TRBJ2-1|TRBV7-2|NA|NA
CASSLALGEYNEQFF
TGTGCCAGCAGCTTAGCGTTGGGCGAATACAATGAGCAGTTCTTC
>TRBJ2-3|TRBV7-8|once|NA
CASSIRMGRGRADTQYF
TGTGCCAGCAGCATCCGAATGGGGCGGGGTCGGGCAGATACGCAGTATTTT
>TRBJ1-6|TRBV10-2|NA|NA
CASSDQGYSPLHF
TGCGCCAGCAGTGACCAGGGGTACTCACCCCTCCACTTT
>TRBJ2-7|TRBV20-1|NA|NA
CSAQGIFSYEQYF
TGCAGTGCCCAGGGGATTTTTAGCTACGAGCAGTACTTC
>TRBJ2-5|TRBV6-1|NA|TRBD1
CAAGRDCTDRGRLETQYF
TGTGCCGCTGGACGTGATTGTACGGACAGGGGGCGGTTAGAGACCCAGTACTTC
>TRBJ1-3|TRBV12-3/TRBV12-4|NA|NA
CASSSPLLRKGTTGNTIYF
TGTGCCAGCAGTTCACCCCTGTTAAGAAAAGGGACTACTGGAAACACCATATATTTT
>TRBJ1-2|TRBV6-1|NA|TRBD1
CASSVPRTGPKDGYTF
TGTGCCAGCAGTGTGCCCCGGACAGGGCCTAAGGATGGCTACACCTTC
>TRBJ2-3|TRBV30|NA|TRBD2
CAWSGGSGVYTDTQYF
TGTGCCTGGAGTGGTGGAAGCGGGGTATACACAGATACGCAGTATTTT
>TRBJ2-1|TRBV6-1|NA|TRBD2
CASCGGGAELDNEQFF
TGTGCCAGCTGCGGCGGGGGGGCCGAGTTGGACAATGAGCAGTTCTTC
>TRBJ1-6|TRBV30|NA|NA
CAWSLGRNSPLHF
TGTGCCTGGAGTCTGGGCCGGAATTCACCCCTCCACTTT
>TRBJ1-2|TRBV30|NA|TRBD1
CAWRDRVIVYGYTF
TGTGCCTGGAGAGACAGGGTGATAGTCTATGGCTACACCTTC
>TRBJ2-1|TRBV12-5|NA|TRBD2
CASGFSGGEQFF
TGTGCTAGTGGTTTTAGCGGGGGGGAGCAGTTCTTC
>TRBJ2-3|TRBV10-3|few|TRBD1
CAIREDNRGEDTDTQYF
TGTGCCATCAGGGAGGATAACAGGGGAGAGGACACAGATACGCAGTATTTT
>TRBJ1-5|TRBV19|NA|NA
CASSITGRNQPQHF
TGTGCCAGTAGTATAACGGGTCGCAATCAGCCCCAGCATTTT
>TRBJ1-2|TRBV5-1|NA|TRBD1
CASSNGQGGSYGYTF
TGCGCCAGCAGCAATGGACAGGGGGGTAGCTATGGCTACACCTTC
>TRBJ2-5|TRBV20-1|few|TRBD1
CSADPGQNSRETQYF
TGCAGTGCTGACCCGGGACAGAATAGCAGGGAGACCCAGTACTTC
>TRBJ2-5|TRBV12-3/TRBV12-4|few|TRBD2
CASSSGTSGGRETQYF
TGTGCCAGCAGTTCGGGAACTAGCGGGGGGAGAGAGACCCAGTACTTC
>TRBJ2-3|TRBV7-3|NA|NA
CASSLIVDSTDTQYF
TGTGCCAGCAGCTTAATTGTAGACAGCACAGATACGCAGTATTTT
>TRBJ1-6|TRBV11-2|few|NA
CASSLAGGGPLHF
TGTGCCAGCAGCTTGGCGGGGGGTGGACCCCTCCACTTT
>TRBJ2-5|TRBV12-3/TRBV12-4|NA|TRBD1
CASSYIAGTGAETQYF
TGTGCCAGCAGTTACATCGCCGGGACAGGGGCAGAGACCCAGTACTTC
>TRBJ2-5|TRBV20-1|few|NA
CSARHARETQETQYF
TGCAGTGCTAGACACGCCCGGGAAACCCAAGAGACCCAGTACTTC
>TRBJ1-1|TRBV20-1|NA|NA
CSAQTGWTEAFF
TGCAGTGCCCAAACCGGTTGGACTGAAGCTTTCTTT